This paragraph covers one T cell receptor beta chain sequence. This sample stems from a study of blood T cell repertoires in COVID-19. The protocol was immunoSEQ multiplex PCR, while the TCRdb copy is restricted to in-frame clones and leaves out a portion. The table includes 130,000 to 150,000 clones, roughly nine tenths detected once. The clonotype comes from a woman aged 40 to 55 who had been exposed to COVID-19. The sequencing sample was made of PBMCs or T cells enriched from blood (not recorded which).

This CDR3 reads CASSPAGPPVWELFF. CDR3 DNA sequence: TGCGCCAGCAGCCCTGCAGGCCCTCCCGTTTGGGAGCTGTTTTTT. The genes are TRBV5-1 and TRBJ2-2; D is ambiguous. Germline CDR1 and CDR2: SGHRS and YFSETQ. Between the trimmed V and J ends, which lost 4 bases and 9 bases, there was a span of 19 bases. The CDR3 contains 15 residues.